This TCR beta chain emerged from a study of shared clonotypes between healthy human individuals (dated by TCRdb to 2020 to 2021). Background for the entire study: The cohort comprised two women and a few men aged 18 to 49 years. To increase sequencing depth and limit assay-specific biases, TCR repertoire library preparation and sequencing were carried out by different laboratories using diverse techniques. To estimate repertoire size and how much clonotypes are shared between individuals, the study performed deep sequencing of blood TCR repertoires from about five healthy adults. Leukapheresis yielded between about 0.94 and 8.9 billion PBMCs per donor.

What the study reported, not specific to this receptor: Sampling was limited to blood, and TCR repertoires in tissue likely differ from TCR repertoires in blood. Because the study included a small number of donors, the genetic and exposure-history diversity represented was limited. Pairwise subsampling led to the expectation that sequencing depth would affect the degree of clonotype sharing among donors.

Looking up the germline V gene yields CDR1 SGHRS and CDR2 YFSETQ. Including cysteine and phenylalanine, the CDR3 has 14 amino acids. Only the CDR3 region is kept as DNA, spanning 42 bases read in frame from base 1. Between the V and J ends, shortened by 0 bases and 6 bases respectively, the junction contains 13 bases. Donors were healthy HIV-negative adults with no recently reported acute infections or vaccinations. Every donor was a Caucasian adult residing in Nashville, Tennessee, USA. For unsorted samples, approximately 81 million PBMCs were counted, and genomic DNA was extracted using the QIAamp DNA Blood Mini kit. Blood was collected by leukapheresis, and PBMCs were isolated by Ficoll-Histopaque density gradient centrifugation and then cryopreserved in liquid nitrogen vapor phase. Using the deep immunoSEQ assay, TCR CDR3 regions were amplified from genomic DNA by multiplex PCR. For each cell subset, the extracted genomic DNA was distributed evenly across all wells of several immunoSEQ 96-well plates, and each plate served as one replicate. For unsorted PBMC, around 300 ng of genomic DNA, equivalent to around 30,000 T cell genomes, went into each replicate PCR. Unsorted PBMC genomic DNA was sequenced across ten immunoSEQ deep assay plates. Purified libraries were measured with a Qubit 3.0 fluorometer, size-checked on a Bioanalyzer 2100, and measured again with the KAPA Library Quantification kit. Every immunoSEQ 96-well plate was sequenced on a separate single-read 150-cycle Illumina NextSeq 550 flow cell. On the authors' methods: Because the immunoSEQ output included only junctional sequences and no quality scores, the filtering could not be the same as the filtering used for full-length reads. Sequences were annotated with PyIR, a Python wrapper for IgBLAST v1.9, and V/J genes and CDR3 were assigned using IMGT germline references. Reads with weak V/J assignments (E-value above 1e-6), missing CDR3, stop codons, out-of-frame junctions, or ambiguous translated residues were removed. V3J clonotypes were defined as sequences sharing the same inferred V gene, J gene, and CDR3 amino acid sequence. Percentage overlap between repertoires was computed as shared unique clonotypes divided by the size of the smaller repertoire. RTK rarefaction, the Chao1 estimator, and Recon v2.1 estimates of unobserved clonotypes were used to assess repertoire richness. Held by TCRdb, this immuneACCESS table contains in-frame sequences only and omits some clones. Under half of the omission traces to an unresolved V gene where checked; the cause of the rest is unknown. That table supplies the V and J calls and clone size; D and trimming were determined from the DNA. The sample contains fewer than 600,000 clones, roughly four fifths of them found a single time. About 12% of the sample is taken by the ten largest.

A note on this clone: Its antigen remains undetermined. No quality values exist for individual bases; no much larger clone is one base distant.

The sequenced material came from PBMCs. This TCR derives from a woman in her thirties or forties in good health. Some clones in this sample may be carry-over from other donors' samples. The V gene is TRBV5-1 and the J gene is TRBJ2-7; too little of a D gene remains to name it. In nucleotide form, the sequence is TGCGCCAGCAGCTTGGTTCCTACCTCGGGCGAGCAGTACTTC. Translation gives CASSLVPTSGEQYF.